This T cell receptor (beta chain) was found in a study of blood T cell repertoires in COVID-19. Looking at the study overall: The analysed material was cDNA or gDNA that came from T cells, B-cell-depleted T cells, or PBMCs.

CDR3 size: 14 residues. The J segment lost 3 bases and the V segment lost 7 bases, leaving 7 bases of the junction unmatched. The germline V gene has CDR1 SQVTM and CDR2 ANQGSEA. The protocol was immunoSEQ multiplex PCR, while the TCRdb copy is restricted to in-frame clones and leaves out a portion. The table records hundreds of thousands of clones, 85% to 90% of them present only once. Material for sequencing was peripheral blood. This TCR was recovered from a man between 65 and 85 years old with acute or convalescent COVID-19. V gene TRBV29-1 combines with J gene TRBJ2-7, with 12 bases fitting TRBD2. CDR3 sequence (DNA): TGCAGCGCGTTAGGGACTAGCGGGTACTACGAGCAGTACTTC. Translation gives CSALGTSGYYEQYF.